This T cell receptor (beta chain) was identified during a study of cytomegalovirus exposure and HLA in healthy donors. Study outcomes and limitations: Other equally common chains were less clonally expanded than HLA-associated TCR beta chains, a later analysis showed. Associated with cytomegalovirus, according to the listing, were 164 TCR beta chains. When analyzed later, the rates of TCR association showed variation by HLA locus, with DRB1 the most and HLA-C the fewest.

Turning to this clone: Its antigen is not identified.

Unmatched junction bases numbered 4, after V lost 1 base and J lost 8 bases. The length of the CDR3 is 15 residues. Germline CDR1 is SGHRS and CDR2 is YFSETQ. Likely unrecorded immune exposures existed in these nominally healthy donors. It was with 60 Vbeta and 13 Jbeta primers that the PCR ran. TCRdb's table, derived via immunoSEQ multiplex PCR, lists solely in-frame clones and lacks some. The table lists 250,000 to 300,000 clones, 84% of them singletons, with about 2% in the top ten. Sequences were obtained from PBMCs. The receptor comes from a woman between 35 and 50 years old in good health and CMV-seropositive. V and J are TRBV5-1 and TRBJ2-1; TRBD2 aligns across 12 bases. The CDR3 loop reads CASSLTSGRYYEQFF. Written as DNA, the CDR3 is TGCGCCAGCAGCTTGACTAGCGGGAGGTACTATGAGCAGTTCTTC.